The 14 T cell receptor beta chains listed next were all sequenced from one sample in a study of immune characterization of retroperitoneal liposarcoma. TCRdb passed the PCR reads through MiXCR, listing each CDR3 protein once. Among approximately 7,100 distinct CDR3 sequences listed, 25% to 35% were seen once. Sequenced material: blood. The receptors were sampled from a male donor with retroperitoneal liposarcoma.

The chain couples TRBV4-1 to TRBJ2-1; perhaps TRBD1 as D (6 bases). The end of the DNA aligns better with TRBJ2-4, so the J call may be wrong. The CDR3 is made up of 14 amino acids. Germline V gene sequence: CDR1 MGHRA, CDR2 YSYEKL. The CDR3 here is CASSQRTEEYIQYF. Here the CDR3 DNA reads TGCGCCAGCAGCCAGAGGACAGAGGAGTACATTCAGTACTTC.

The rearrangement links TRBV6-1 to TRBJ2-1; D possibly uses TRBD1 or TRBD2 (5 bases each). V was pared by 4 bases and J by 4 bases, with 14 bases between. The germline V gene encodes CDR1 MNHNS and CDR2 SASEGT. The CDR3 consists of 15 residues. DNA for the CDR3: TGTGCCAGCAGTGTCGCGGTAGAGGGGTACAATGAGCAGTTCTTC. Amino acids: CASSVAVEGYNEQFF.

By share, this clonotype ranks as medium-sized. The rearrangement links TRBV6-1 to TRBJ1-2, with 7 bases aligning to TRBD1. CDR3 size: 15 residues. With 8 bases clipped from V and 0 bases from J, the junction kept 9 bases outside the gene matches. Germline lookup yields CDR1 MNHNS and CDR2 SASEGT. CDR3 coding DNA: TGTGCCAGCGGCGACAGGGCCCGAGCTAACTATGGCTACACCTTC. Translated: CASGDRARANYGYTF.

This clonotype was recorded once. The chain carries TRBV12-3 or TRBV12-4 and TRBJ2-5; 13 bases fit TRBD2. The CDR3 consists of 16 residues. V trimming: 6 bases; J trimming: 4 bases; junction bases outside the gene matches: 8. CDR3 residues: CASSSGLAGQGETQYF. In nucleotides, the CDR3 is TGTGCCAGCAGCTCGGGACTAGCGGGACAGGGAGAGACCCAGTACTTC.

This clonotype is medium-sized in the sample. J is TRBJ2-1 and V is TRBV6-1, with D perhaps TRBD1 (8 bases). Germline V gives CDR1 MNHNS, CDR2 SASEGT. The CDR3 covers 14 residues. The V end was cut by 4 bases, the J end by 8 bases, with 15 bases between. Written as DNA, the CDR3 is TGTGCCAGCAGTGGGCGACAGGGGAGGGATGAGCAGTTCTTC. Amino acids: CASSGRQGRDEQFF.

V and J are TRBV4-1 and TRBJ2-7; 12 bases fit TRBD2. The CDR3 contains 16 residues. J was trimmed by 7 bases and V by 0 bases; bases with no gene match: 7. Germline CDR1 MGHRA, CDR2 YSYEKL. Here the CDR3 DNA reads TGCGCCAGCAGCCAAGATCTGCCTAGCGGGAGGGGTGAGCAGTACTTC. This sequence encodes CASSQDLPSGRGEQYF.

J is TRBJ1-2 and V is TRBV6-6; 7 nucleotides align to TRBD1. Germline CDR1 and CDR2: MNHNY and SVGAGI (reference sequence). The CDR3 is made up of 17 amino acids. Trimming at V came to 6 bases and at J to 2 bases, leaving 15 bases not matched to a gene. CDR3 DNA: TGTGCCAGCAGCCAGACCGGACAGGCGTTTTGGAACTATGGCTACACCTTC. Translating gives CASSQTGQAFWNYGYTF.

This clonotype was seen just once. The V call is TRBV10-2, the J call TRBJ2-1, with TRBD2 as a possible D gene (6 bases). There are 15 residues in the CDR3. Deletions cut 5 bases from V and 0 bases from J, with 11 bases between. The germline V gene encodes CDR1 WSHSY and CDR2 SAAADI. The CDR3 region is CASSIRDSSYNEQFF. The CDR3 DNA reads TGCGCCAGCAGTATCCGGGACTCCTCCTACAATGAGCAGTTCTTC.

V gene TRBV7-8 combines with J gene TRBJ2-1; 8 bases are a match to TRBD2. The J call may be faulty, since TRBJ2-7 better matches the DNA end. Germline CDR1 reads SGHVS; CDR2 reads FQNEAQ. This CDR3 spans 14 amino acids. The CDR3 spells CASSLGTSLYEQYF. The DNA of the CDR3 is TGTGCCAGCAGCTTAGGGACTAGCCTATACGAGCAGTACTTC.

This clonotype was seen only a few times. The J gene is TRBJ2-1, the V gene TRBV14, with 7 bases aligning to TRBD2. CDR3 length: 17 amino acids. J was trimmed by 0 bases and V by 0 bases; bases with no gene match: 5. Germline CDR1 reads SGHDN; CDR2 reads FVKESK. In DNA form, the CDR3 reads TGTGCCAGCAGCCAAGATTTCCGCGGGAGCTCCTACAATGAGCAGTTCTTC. As protein: CASSQDFRGSSYNEQFF.

The CDR3: CASSLGGVVWEKLFF. The CDR3 region has the DNA TGTGCCAGCAGCTTAGGCGGGGTAGTCTGGGAAAAACTGTTTTTT. The chain links TRBV7-2 to TRBJ1-4; D ambiguous. The V and J ends lost 1 base and 8 bases respectively, with 14 bases between them. The CDR3 consists of 15 residues. Germline loops: CDR1 SGHTA, CDR2 FQGNSA.

This clonotype is labeled medium-sized. The chain has TRBV12-3 or TRBV12-4 and TRBJ2-1; 7 bases align to TRBD1. CDR3 length equals 16 residues. V dropped 4 bases and J dropped 0; count of bases not matched to a gene: 6. CDR3 nucleotide sequence: TGTGCCAGCAGTTACCGACAGGGTGGCTCCTACAATGAGCAGTTCTTC. This encodes CASSYRQGGSYNEQFF.

The chain combines TRBV3-1 with TRBJ1-1, with D perhaps matching TRBD1 (6 bases). This CDR3 has 12 amino acids. Between the trimmed V and J ends, which lost 2 bases and 11 bases, there was a span of 12 bases. Germline lookup yields CDR1 LGHDT and CDR2 YNNKEL (reference sequence). The chain's CDR3 is CASSQRGARAFF. Written as DNA, the CDR3 is TGTGCCAGCAGCCAACGGGGGGCCCGGGCTTTCTTT.

The chain combines TRBV6-1 with TRBJ1-4; D is uncertain. Trimming stripped 4 bases from V and 2 bases from J, with 14 bases between. The length of the CDR3 is 16 residues. Germline V gene data show CDR1 as MNHNS and CDR2 as SASEGT. CDR3 protein: CASSALSPGTNEKLFF. CDR3 in DNA: TGTGCCAGCAGTGCCCTGTCCCCTGGGACTAATGAAAAACTGTTTTTT.